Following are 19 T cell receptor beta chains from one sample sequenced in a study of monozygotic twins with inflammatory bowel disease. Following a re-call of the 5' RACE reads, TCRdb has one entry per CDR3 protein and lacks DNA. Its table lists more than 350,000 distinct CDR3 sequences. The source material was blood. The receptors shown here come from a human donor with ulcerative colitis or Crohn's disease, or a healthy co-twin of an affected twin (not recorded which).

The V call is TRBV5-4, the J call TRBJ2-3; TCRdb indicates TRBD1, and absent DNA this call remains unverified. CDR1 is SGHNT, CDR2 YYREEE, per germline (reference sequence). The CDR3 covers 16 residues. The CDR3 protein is CASSLDRDISTDTQYF.

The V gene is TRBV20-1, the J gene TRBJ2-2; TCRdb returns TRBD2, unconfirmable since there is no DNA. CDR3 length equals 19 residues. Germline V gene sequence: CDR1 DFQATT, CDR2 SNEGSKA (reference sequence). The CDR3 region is CSAFIPGLAGGRDTGELFF.

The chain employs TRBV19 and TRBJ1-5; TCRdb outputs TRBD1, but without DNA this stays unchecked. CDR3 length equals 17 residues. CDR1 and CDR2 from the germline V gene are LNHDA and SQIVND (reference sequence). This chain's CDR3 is CASSIVGDRVDNQPQHF.

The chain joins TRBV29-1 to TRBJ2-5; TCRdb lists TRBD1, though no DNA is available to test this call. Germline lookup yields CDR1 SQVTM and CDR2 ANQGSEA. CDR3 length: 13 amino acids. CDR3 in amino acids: CSVEFRGMETQYF.

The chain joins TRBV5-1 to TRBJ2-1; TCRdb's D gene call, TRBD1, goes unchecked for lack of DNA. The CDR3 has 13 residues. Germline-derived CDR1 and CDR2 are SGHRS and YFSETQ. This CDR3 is CASSVGQYNEQFF.

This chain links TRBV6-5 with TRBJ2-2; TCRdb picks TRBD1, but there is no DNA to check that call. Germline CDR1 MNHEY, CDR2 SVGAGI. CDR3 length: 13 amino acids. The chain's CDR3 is CASKGTDSGELFF.

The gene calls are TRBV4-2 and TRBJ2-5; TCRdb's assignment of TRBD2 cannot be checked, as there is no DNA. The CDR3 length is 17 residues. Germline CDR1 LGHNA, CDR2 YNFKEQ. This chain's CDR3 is CASSQTGTQGGQETQYF.

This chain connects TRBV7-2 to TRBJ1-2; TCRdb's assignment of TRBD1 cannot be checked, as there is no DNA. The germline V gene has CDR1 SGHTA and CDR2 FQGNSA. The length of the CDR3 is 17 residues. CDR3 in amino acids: CASSSYQGARSNYGYTF.

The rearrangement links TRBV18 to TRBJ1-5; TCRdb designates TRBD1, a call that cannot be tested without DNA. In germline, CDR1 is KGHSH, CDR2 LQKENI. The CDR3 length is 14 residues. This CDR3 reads CASSDRDRNQPQHF.

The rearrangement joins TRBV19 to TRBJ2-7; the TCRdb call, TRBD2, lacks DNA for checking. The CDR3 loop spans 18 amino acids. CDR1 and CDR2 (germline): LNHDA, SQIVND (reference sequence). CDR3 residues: CASSKGQGTSGQGYEQYF.

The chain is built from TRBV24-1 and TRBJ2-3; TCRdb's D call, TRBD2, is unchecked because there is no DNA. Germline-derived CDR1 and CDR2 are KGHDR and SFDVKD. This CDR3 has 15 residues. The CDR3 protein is CATSDPGTSGDTQYF.

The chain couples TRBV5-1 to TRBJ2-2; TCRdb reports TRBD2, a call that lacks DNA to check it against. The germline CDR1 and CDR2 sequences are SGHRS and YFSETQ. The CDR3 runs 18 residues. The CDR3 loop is CASSKGLAGDLNTGELFF.

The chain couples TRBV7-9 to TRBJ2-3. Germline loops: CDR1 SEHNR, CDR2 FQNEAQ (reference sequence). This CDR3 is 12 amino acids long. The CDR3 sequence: CASSSVPDTQYF.

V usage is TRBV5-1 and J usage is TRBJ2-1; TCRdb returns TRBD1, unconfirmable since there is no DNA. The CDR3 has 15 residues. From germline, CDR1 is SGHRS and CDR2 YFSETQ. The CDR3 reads CASSLTGGHNNEQFF.

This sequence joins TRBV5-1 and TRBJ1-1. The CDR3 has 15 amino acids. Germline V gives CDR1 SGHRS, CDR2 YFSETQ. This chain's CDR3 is CASSLSFGSNTEAFF.

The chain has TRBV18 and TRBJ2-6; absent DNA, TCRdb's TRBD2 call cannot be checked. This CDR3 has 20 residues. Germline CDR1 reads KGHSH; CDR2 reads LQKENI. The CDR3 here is CASSPLSAGTSFSGANVLTF.

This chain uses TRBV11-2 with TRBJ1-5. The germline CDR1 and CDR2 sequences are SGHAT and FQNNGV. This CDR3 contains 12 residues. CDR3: CASSLGKQPQHF. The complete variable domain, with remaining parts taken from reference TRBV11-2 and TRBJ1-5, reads EAGVAQSPRYKIIEKRQSVAFWCNPISGHATLYWYQQILGQGPKLLIQFQNNGVVDDSQLPKDRFSAERLKGVDSTLKIQPAKLEDSAVYLCASSLGKQPQHFGDGTRLSIL.

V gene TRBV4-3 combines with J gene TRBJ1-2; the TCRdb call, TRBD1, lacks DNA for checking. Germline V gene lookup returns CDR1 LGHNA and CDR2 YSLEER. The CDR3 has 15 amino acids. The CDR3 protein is CASSQETGGPYGYTF.

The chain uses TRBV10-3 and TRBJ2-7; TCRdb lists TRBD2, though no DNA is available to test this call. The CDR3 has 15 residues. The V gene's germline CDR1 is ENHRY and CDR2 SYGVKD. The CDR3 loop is CAIRDTGLAGYEQYF.